Listed here are 21 T cell receptor beta chains from one sample, sequenced in a study of shared clonotypes between healthy human individuals. The protocol was immunoSEQ multiplex PCR, while the TCRdb copy is restricted to in-frame clones and leaves out a portion. The repertoire holds 2.5 million or so clones, with about 92% as singletons. Sequenced sample: naive CD4+ T cells sorted from blood. Regarding subset: CD45RA+ positively selected. The receptors here all came from a young man in good health.

CDR3 DNA: TGTGCCAGCAGCGTAGGGGGGACCGCCACCGGGACAGAGAAGCTGTTTTTT. It yields the protein CASSVGGTATGTEKLFF. The rearrangement uses TRBV9 and TRBJ2-2, with TRBD1 matching over 7 bases. This CDR3 has 17 residues. The trim removed 0 bases at V and 12 bases at J, leaving 17 bases unmatched. Germline V gene data show CDR1 as SGDLS and CDR2 as YYNGEE.

This chain joins TRBV15 and TRBJ2-6; TRBD1 agrees at 7 bases. The CDR3 has 17 amino acids. Trimming at V came to 2 bases and at J to 1 base, leaving 5 bases not matched to a gene. CDR1 is LNHNV, CDR2 YYDKDF, per germline (reference sequence). The CDR3 region has the DNA TGTGCCACCAGCAGACCGGGACAGCGTTCTGGGGCCAACGTCCTGACTTTC. Residues: CATSRPGQRSGANVLTF.

As to this clone: Other DNA sequences of this sample code for an identical CDR3. This CDR3 is CASSRTSTDTQYF. CDR3 nucleotides: TGCGCCAGCAGTCGTACTAGCACAGATACGCAGTATTTT. This chain joins TRBV5-1 and TRBJ2-3; D is uncertain. CDR3 length: 13 amino acids. V lost 5 bases and J lost 0, with 7 bases in between. Germline lookup yields CDR1 SGHRS and CDR2 YFSETQ.

This clone showed up just once. The V call is TRBV11-2, the J call TRBJ2-7, with 11 bases identical to TRBD1. CDR1 and CDR2 (germline): SGHAT, FQNNGV. The V and J ends lost 5 bases and 3 bases, in that order; junction bases with no gene match: 9. This CDR3 contains 16 residues. The CDR3 nucleotides read TGTGCCAGCAGCGCCCGACCGGGACAGGGGGGCTACGAGCAGTACTTC. This codes for CASSARPGQGGYEQYF.

This sequence joins TRBV5-6 and TRBJ2-2; 7 bases align to TRBD1. CDR1 SGHDT and CDR2 YYEEEE come from the germline V gene. The CDR3 runs 16 residues. Trimming removed 2 bases from V and 2 bases from J; junction bases left unmatched: 6. CDR3 sequence (DNA): TGTGCCAGCAGCTTTGGGGACAGAGTAAACACCGGGGAGCTGTTTTTT. Translating gives CASSFGDRVNTGELFF.

The count of this clone is one. The chain combines TRBV2 with TRBJ1-2, with a tentative D call TRBD1 (5 bases). Germline CDR1 reads SNHLY; CDR2 reads FYNNEI. The CDR3 has 13 residues. V was trimmed by 3 bases and J by 7 bases, leaving 12 bases between them. This CDR3 is CASSDGLTGGYTF. CDR3 nucleotides: TGTGCCAGCAGTGACGGCCTAACAGGTGGCTACACCTTC.

The genes are TRBV10-3 and TRBJ2-7; the D call may be TRBD1 or TRBD2 (7 bases each). The V end was cut by 2 bases, the J end by 3 bases, with 14 bases between. CDR1 is ENHRY, CDR2 SYGVKD, per germline. This CDR3 spans 15 amino acids. CDR3 sequence reads: CAISEVAGGDYEQYF. The DNA of the CDR3 is TGTGCCATCAGTGAGGTGGCAGGGGGGGACTACGAGCAGTACTTC.

This chain uses TRBV29-1 with TRBJ2-5; 9 bases are a match to TRBD1. The DNA end is a closer match to TRBJ2-7, so the J assignment may be wrong. This CDR3 comprises 14 residues. The V gene's germline CDR1 is SQVTM and CDR2 ANQGSEA. The CDR3 coding sequence is TGCAGCGTGGCCCGGACAGGGGTCTCCTACGAGCAGTACTTC. It specifies CSVARTGVSYEQYF.

This sequence joins TRBV6-5 and TRBJ1-1; a weak D match, TRBD1 (6 bases). Germline V gene sequence: CDR1 MNHEY, CDR2 SVGAGI. With 3 bases removed from V and 4 bases from J, the gap between germline ends came to 12 bases. The CDR3 length is 14 residues. The CDR3 loop reads CASSYGGLLTEAFF. The CDR3 DNA reads as TGTGCCAGCAGTTATGGGGGGCTCCTCACTGAAGCTTTCTTT.

The chain is built from TRBV5-1 and TRBJ2-7; D gene uncertain. CDR3 length: 14 residues. Per germline, CDR1 SGHRS and CDR2 YFSETQ. V shed 4 bases and J shed 1 base, with 12 bases lying between them. In nucleotides, the CDR3 is TGCGCCAGCAGCCCTGAGCTACCGTCCTACGAGCAGTACTTC. This sequence encodes CASSPELPSYEQYF.

Concerning this clone: A read error may produce the germline difference seen at one junction end. The chain is built from TRBV11-2 and TRBJ2-5; D gene unclear. The CDR3 length is 14 residues. The germline CDR1 and CDR2 sequences are SGHAT and FQNNGV. In nucleotides, the CDR3 is TGTGCCAGCAGCGTAGACCCAGGACAAGAGACCCAGTACTTC. Protein: CASSVDPGQETQYF.

The chain recombines TRBV25-1 with TRBJ2-1; TRBD2 agrees at 9 bases. The CDR3 contains 16 residues. Losses at the gene ends were 2 bases for V and 0 bases for J; bases not matched to a gene: 2. Germline assignment: CDR1 MGHDK and CDR2 SYGVNS. The chain's CDR3 is CASSEPAGGSYNEQFF. Here the CDR3 DNA reads TGTGCCAGCAGTGAACCAGCGGGAGGCTCCTACAATGAGCAGTTCTTC.

The J gene is TRBJ1-5, the V gene TRBV7-2; no definite D call. Per the germline V gene, CDR1 is SGHTA and CDR2 is FQGNSA. This CDR3 is built from 13 residues. Trimming removed 7 bases at V and 0 bases at J, with 7 bases between. CDR3 DNA: TGTGCCAGCACCCTAAGTAGCAATCAGCCCCAGCATTTT. It encodes CASTLSSNQPQHF.

The rearrangement uses TRBV10-3 and TRBJ1-6; TRBD1 agrees at 9 bases. The CDR3 covers 15 residues. V lost 3 bases and J lost 10; bases outside the gene matches: 7. CDR1 is ENHRY and CDR2 is SYGVKD in the germline V gene. The CDR3 DNA reads as TGTGCCATCAGTGACCCTACAGGGGGCGGGTCACCCCTCCACTTT. It is translated as CAISDPTGGGSPLHF.

As to this clone: Other DNA sequences in this specimen translate into the identical CDR3. The J gene is TRBJ1-4, the V gene TRBV27; TRBD1 matches 8 bases. The CDR3 loop spans 14 amino acids. CDR1 is MNHEY, CDR2 SMNVEV, per germline (reference sequence). Trimming cost V 4 bases and J 3 bases; bases outside gene matches: 1. The CDR3 nucleotides read TGTGCCAGCAGTTCCAGGGGGCCTAATGAAAAACTGTTTTTT. Translated, it gives CASSSRGPNEKLFF.

In this sample, this clone turned up once. This sequence joins TRBV7-3 and TRBJ1-6; D ambiguous. The CDR3 length is 13 residues. CDR1 is SGHTA and CDR2 is FQGTGA in the germline V gene. The V end lost 4 bases, the J end lost 7 bases, and 8 bases lay between the germline ends. The CDR3 DNA is TGTGCCAGCAGCTCCGAGTGGAATTCACCCCTCCACTTT. It specifies CASSSEWNSPLHF.

V gene TRBV10-2 combines with J gene TRBJ2-7; 7 bases align to TRBD2. The CDR3 sequence is 17 residues long. The trim removed 4 bases at V and 3 bases at J, leaving 15 bases unmatched. CDR1 WSHSY and CDR2 SAAADI come from the germline V gene. CDR3 in amino acids: CASSVGGPWEGFYEQYF. In nucleotides, the CDR3 is TGCGCCAGCAGTGTGGGGGGTCCTTGGGAGGGGTTCTACGAGCAGTACTTC.

CDR3 loop: CASRLMLDRADEQYF. CDR3 DNA sequence: TGTGCCAGCAGACTAATGTTGGACAGGGCCGACGAGCAGTACTTC. The V call is TRBV6-6, the J call TRBJ2-7, with 8 bases fitting TRBD1. This CDR3 spans 15 amino acids. V trimming: 6 bases; J trimming: 5 bases; junction bases outside the gene matches: 12. Germline CDR1 reads MNHNY; CDR2 reads SVGAGI (reference sequence).

This rearrangement joins TRBV7-9 to TRBJ2-7; 13 positions match TRBD2. The CDR3 loop spans 15 amino acids. CDR1 is SEHNR and CDR2 is FQNEAQ in the germline V gene (reference sequence). With V trimmed by 5 bases and J by 6 bases, 7 bases remained unmatched. CDR3 sequence reads: CASSLGLAGAGEQYF. The DNA for the CDR3 is TGTGCCAGCAGCCTCGGACTAGCGGGAGCGGGCGAGCAGTACTTC.

To note about this clone: The sample holds other DNA sequences that translate to the same CDR3. The V gene is TRBV5-1, the J gene TRBJ2-3; no clear D gene. CDR1 is SGHRS and CDR2 is YFSETQ in the germline V gene. V was pared by 5 bases and J by 3 bases, with 10 bases between. The CDR3 sequence is 13 residues long. The CDR3 DNA reads as TGCGCCAGCAGAGCGAGTGGTACAGATACGCAGTATTTT. It codes for CASRASGTDTQYF.

V gene TRBV7-2 combines with J gene TRBJ2-5; D is ambiguous. The germline V gene encodes CDR1 SGHTA and CDR2 FQGNSA. Trimming pared 1 base from V and 0 bases from J, leaving 6 bases between. The CDR3 spans 14 residues. The CDR3 loop reads CASSLVWNQETQYF. CDR3 sequence (DNA): TGTGCCAGCAGCTTAGTTTGGAACCAAGAGACCCAGTACTTC. The full variable domain, rest sourced from reference TRBV7-2 and TRBJ2-5, is GAGVSQSPSNKVTEKGKDVELRCDPISGHTALYWYRQSLGQGLEFLIYFQGNSAPDKSGLPSDRFSAERTGGSVSTLTIQRTQQEDSAVYLCASSLVWNQETQYFGPGTRLLVL.